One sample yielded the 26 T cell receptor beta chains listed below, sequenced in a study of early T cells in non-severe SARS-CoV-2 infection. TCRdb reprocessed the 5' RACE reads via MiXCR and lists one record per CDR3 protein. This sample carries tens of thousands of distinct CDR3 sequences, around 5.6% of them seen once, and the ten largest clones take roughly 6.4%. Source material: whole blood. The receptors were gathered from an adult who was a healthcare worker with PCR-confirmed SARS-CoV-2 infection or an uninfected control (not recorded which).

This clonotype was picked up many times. CDR3 sequence: CASGGRRQLNEKLFF. The CDR3 coding sequence is TGTGCCAGCGGCGGCCGGCGACAGCTAAATGAAAAACTGTTTTTT. V is TRBV6-2 or TRBV6-3 and J is TRBJ1-4; possibly TRBD1 for D (5 bases). Trimming cost V 8 bases and J 5 bases, with 18 bases left between them. The CDR3 runs 15 residues. The germline V gene encodes CDR1 MNHEY and CDR2 SVGEGT.

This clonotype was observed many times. The CDR3 DNA reads as TGTGCCAGTAGTATTCTCGGGAGGCCAGGCGAGCAGTACTTC. Translated, it gives CASSILGRPGEQYF. The chain couples TRBV19 to TRBJ2-7; 7 bases agree with TRBD2. Germline CDR1 LNHDA, CDR2 SQIVND (reference sequence). The CDR3 sequence is 14 residues long. V trimming: 3 bases; J trimming: 6 bases; junction bases outside the gene matches: 8.

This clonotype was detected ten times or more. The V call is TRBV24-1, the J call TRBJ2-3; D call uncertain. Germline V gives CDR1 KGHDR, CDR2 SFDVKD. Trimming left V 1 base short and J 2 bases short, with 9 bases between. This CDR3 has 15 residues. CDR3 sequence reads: CATSDLHDSTDTQYF. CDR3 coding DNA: TGTGCCACCAGTGATTTACACGATTCCACAGATACGCAGTATTTT.

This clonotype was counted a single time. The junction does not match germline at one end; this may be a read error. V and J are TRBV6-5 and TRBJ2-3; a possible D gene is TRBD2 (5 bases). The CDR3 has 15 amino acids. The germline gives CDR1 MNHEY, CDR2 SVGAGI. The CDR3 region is CVSSQRAGSTDTQYF. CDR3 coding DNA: TGTGTCAGCAGCCAGAGGGCTGGAAGCACAGATACGCAGTATTTT.

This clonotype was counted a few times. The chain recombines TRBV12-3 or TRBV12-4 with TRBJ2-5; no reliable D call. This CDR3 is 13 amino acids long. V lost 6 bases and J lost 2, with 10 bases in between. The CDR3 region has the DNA TGTGCCAGCAGAGACGGCAGGCAAGAGACCCAGTACTTC. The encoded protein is CASRDGRQETQYF.

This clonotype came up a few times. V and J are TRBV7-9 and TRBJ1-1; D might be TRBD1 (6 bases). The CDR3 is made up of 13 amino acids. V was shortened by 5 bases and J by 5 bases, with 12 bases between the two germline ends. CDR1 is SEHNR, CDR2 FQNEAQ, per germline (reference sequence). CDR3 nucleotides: TGTGCCAGCAGCCTACAGGGAGGGACTGAAGCTTTCTTT. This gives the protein CASSLQGGTEAFF.

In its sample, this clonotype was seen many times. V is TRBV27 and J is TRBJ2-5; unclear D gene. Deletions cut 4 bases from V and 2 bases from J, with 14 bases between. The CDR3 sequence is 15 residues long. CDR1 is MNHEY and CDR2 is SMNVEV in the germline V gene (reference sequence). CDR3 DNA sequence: TGTGCCAGCAGTTCCCCTTCCGGCCCACAAGAGACCCAGTACTTC. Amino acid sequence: CASSSPSGPQETQYF.

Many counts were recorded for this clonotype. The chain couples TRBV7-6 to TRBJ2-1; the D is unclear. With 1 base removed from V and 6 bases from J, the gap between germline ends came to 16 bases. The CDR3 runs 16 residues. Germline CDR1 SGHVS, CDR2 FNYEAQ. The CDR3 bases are TGTGCCAGCAGCTTAGGGTCGTGGGGTCGGGCCAATGAGCAGTTCTTC. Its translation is CASSLGSWGRANEQFF.

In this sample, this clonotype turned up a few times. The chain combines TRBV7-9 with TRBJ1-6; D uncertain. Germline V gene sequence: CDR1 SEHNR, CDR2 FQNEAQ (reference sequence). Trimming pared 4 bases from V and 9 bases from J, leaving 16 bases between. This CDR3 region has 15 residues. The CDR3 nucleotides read TGTGCCAGCAGCTCCCTCGGTGGGGAAGGTTCACCCCTCCACTTT. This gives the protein CASSSLGGEGSPLHF. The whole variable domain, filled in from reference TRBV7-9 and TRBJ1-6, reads DTGVSQNPRHKITKRGQNVTFRCDPISEHNRLYWYRQTLGQGPEFLTYFQNEAQLEKSRLLSDRFSAERPKGSFSTLEIQRTEQGDSAMYLCASSSLGGEGSPLHFGNGTRLTVT.

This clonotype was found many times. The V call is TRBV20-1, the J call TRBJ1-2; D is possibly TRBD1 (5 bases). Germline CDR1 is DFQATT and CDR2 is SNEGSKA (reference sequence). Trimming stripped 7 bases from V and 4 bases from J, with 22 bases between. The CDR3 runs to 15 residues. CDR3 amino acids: CSVPRPQGLGYGYTF. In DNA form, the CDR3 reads TGCAGTGTCCCCCGGCCCCAGGGTCTCGGCTATGGCTACACCTTC.

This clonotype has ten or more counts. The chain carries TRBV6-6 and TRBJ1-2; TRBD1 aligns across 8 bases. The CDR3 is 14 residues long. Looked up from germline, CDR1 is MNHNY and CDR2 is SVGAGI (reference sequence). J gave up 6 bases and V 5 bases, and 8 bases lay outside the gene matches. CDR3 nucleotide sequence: TGTGCCAGCAGTCCAGGGGGCGCGGGTGATGGCTACACCTTC. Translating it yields CASSPGGAGDGYTF.

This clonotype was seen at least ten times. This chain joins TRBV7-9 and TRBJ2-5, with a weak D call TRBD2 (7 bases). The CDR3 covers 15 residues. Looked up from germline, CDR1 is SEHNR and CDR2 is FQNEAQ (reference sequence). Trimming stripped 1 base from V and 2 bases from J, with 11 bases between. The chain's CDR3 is CASSLGGGVQETQYF. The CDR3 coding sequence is TGTGCCAGCAGCTTAGGAGGGGGGGTACAAGAGACCCAGTACTTC.

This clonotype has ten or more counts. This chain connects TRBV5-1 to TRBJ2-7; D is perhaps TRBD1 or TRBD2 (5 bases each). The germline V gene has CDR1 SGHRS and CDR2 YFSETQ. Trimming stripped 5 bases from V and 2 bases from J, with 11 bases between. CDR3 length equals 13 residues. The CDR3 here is CASRWDPTYEQYF. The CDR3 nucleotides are TGCGCCAGCAGATGGGACCCCACCTACGAGCAGTACTTC. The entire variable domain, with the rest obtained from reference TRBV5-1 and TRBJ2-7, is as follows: KAGVTQTPRYLIKTRGQQVTLSCSPISGHRSVSWYQQTPGQGLQFLFEYFSETQRNKGNFPGRFSGRQFSNSRSEMNVSTLELGDSALYLCASRWDPTYEQYFGPGTRLTVT.

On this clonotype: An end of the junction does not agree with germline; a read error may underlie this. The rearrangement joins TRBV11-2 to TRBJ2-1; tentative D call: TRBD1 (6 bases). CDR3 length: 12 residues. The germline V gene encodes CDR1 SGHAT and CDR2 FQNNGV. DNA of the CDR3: TGTACCAGCAGCCACAGGGCCGGTGAGCAGTTCTTC. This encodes CTSSHRAGEQFF.

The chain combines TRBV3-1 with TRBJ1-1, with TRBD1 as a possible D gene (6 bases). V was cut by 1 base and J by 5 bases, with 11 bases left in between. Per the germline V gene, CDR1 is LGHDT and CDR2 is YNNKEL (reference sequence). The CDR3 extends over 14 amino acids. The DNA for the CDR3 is TGTGCCAGCAGCCAAGGCAGGGGTTCTACTGAAGCTTTCTTT. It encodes CASSQGRGSTEAFF.

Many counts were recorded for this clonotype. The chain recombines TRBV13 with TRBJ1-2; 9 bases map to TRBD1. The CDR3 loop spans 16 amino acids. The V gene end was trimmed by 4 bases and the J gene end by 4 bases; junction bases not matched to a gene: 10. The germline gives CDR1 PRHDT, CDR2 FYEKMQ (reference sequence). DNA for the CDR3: TGTGCCAGCAGCTCAACCGGGACAGGGTATGGCTATGGCTACACCTTC. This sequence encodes CASSSTGTGYGYGYTF.

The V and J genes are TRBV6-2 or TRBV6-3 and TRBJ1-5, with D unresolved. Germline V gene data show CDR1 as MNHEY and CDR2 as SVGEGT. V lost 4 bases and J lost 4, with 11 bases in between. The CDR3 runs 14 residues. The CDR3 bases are TGTGCCAGCAGTTTGAGGCAGAGTAATCAGCCCCAGCATTTT. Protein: CASSLRQSNQPQHF.

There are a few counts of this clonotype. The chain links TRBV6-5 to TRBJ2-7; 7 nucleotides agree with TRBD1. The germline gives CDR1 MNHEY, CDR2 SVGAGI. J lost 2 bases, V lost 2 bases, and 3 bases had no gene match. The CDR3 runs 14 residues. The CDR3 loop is CASSYGDSPYEQYF. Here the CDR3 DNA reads TGTGCCAGCAGTTACGGGGACAGTCCCTACGAGCAGTACTTC.

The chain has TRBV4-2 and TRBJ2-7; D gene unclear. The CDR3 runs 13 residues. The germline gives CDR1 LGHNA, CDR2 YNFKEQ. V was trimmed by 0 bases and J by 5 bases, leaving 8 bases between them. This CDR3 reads CASSQDGQDEQYF. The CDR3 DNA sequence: TGTGCCAGCAGCCAAGACGGCCAAGACGAGCAGTACTTC.

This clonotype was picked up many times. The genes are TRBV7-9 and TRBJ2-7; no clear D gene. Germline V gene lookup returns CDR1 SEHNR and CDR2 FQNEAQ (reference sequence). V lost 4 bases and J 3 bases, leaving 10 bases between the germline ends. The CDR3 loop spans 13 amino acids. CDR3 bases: TGTGCCAGCAGCTCGGGTGGGTACTACGAGCAGTACTTC. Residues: CASSSGGYYEQYF.

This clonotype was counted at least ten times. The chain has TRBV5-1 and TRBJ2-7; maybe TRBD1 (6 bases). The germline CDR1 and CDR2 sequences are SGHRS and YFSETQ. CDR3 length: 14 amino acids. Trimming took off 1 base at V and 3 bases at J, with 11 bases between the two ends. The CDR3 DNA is TGCGCCAGCAGCTTGCCGGGACAATACTACGAGCAGTACTTC. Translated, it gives CASSLPGQYYEQYF. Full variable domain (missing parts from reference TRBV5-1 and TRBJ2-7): KAGVTQTPRYLIKTRGQQVTLSCSPISGHRSVSWYQQTPGQGLQFLFEYFSETQRNKGNFPGRFSGRQFSNSRSEMNVSTLELGDSALYLCASSLPGQYYEQYFGPGTRLTVT.

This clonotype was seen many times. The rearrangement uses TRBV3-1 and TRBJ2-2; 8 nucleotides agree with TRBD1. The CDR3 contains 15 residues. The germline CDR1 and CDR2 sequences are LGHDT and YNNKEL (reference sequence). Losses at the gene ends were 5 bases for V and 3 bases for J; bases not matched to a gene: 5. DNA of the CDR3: TGTGCCAGCAGCTTTTGGACAGGGTACACCGGGGAGCTGTTTTTT. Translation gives CASSFWTGYTGELFF.

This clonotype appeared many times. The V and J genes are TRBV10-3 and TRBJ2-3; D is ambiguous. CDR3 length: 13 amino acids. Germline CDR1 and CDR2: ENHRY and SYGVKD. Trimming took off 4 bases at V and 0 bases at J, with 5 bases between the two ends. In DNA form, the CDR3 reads TGTGCCATCAGTGTACAGAGCACAGATACGCAGTATTTT. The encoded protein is CAISVQSTDTQYF.

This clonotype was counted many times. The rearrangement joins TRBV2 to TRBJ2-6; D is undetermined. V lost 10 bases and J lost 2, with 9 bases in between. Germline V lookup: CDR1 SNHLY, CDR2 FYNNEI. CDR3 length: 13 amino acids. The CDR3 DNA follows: TGTGCCAACCGTAACCCTGGGGCCAACGTCCTGACTTTC. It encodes CANRNPGANVLTF. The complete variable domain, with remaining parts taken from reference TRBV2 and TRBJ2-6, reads EPEVTQTPSHQVTQMGQEVILRCVPISNHLYFYWYRQILGQKVEFLVSFYNNEISEKSEIFDDQFSVERPDGSNFTLKIRSTKLEDSAMYFCANRNPGANVLTFGAGSRLTVL.

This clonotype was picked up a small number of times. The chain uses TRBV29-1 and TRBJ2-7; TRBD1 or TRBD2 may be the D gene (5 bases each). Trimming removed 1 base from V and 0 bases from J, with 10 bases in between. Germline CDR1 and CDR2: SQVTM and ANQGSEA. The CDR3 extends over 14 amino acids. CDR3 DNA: TGCAGCGTTGAAGTGGGACCCTCCTCCTACGAGCAGTACTTC. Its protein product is CSVEVGPSSYEQYF.

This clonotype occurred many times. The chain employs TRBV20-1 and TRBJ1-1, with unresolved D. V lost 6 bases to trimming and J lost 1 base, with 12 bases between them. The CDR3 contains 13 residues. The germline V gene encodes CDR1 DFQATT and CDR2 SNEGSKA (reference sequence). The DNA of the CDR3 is TGCAGTGCGCCCGGACGGGAGAACACTGAAGCTTTCTTT. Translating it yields CSAPGRENTEAFF.